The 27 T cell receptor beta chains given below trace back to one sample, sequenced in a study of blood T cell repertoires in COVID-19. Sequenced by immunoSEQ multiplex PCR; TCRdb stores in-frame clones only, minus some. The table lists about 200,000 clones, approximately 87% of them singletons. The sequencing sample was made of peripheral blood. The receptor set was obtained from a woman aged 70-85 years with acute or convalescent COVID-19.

DNA of the CDR3: TGCGCCAGCAGCTTGGTTCCGGGAACCTACAATGAGCAGTTCTTC. The encoded protein is CASSLVPGTYNEQFF. This chain joins TRBV5-1 and TRBJ2-1; D perhaps matches TRBD2 (5 bases). Germline CDR1 and CDR2: SGHRS and YFSETQ. The ends were cut back, 0 bases at V and 2 bases at J, with 9 bases in the middle. The CDR3 consists of 15 residues.

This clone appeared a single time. CDR3 sequence (DNA): TGTGCCAGCTCACCGTCGGCACAGTCGTCGCAGCCCCAGCATTTT. It is translated as CASSPSAQSSQPQHF. The chain links TRBV18 to TRBJ1-5, with D unresolved. The CDR3 consists of 15 residues. Per the germline V gene, CDR1 is KGHSH and CDR2 is LQKENI. Trimming pared 3 bases from V and 7 bases from J, leaving 16 bases between.

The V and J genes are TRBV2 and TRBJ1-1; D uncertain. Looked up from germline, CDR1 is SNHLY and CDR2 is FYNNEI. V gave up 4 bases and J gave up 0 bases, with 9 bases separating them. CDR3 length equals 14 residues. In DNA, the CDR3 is TGTGCCAGCAGTGTAAAGCGTATGAACACTGAAGCTTTCTTT. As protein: CASSVKRMNTEAFF.

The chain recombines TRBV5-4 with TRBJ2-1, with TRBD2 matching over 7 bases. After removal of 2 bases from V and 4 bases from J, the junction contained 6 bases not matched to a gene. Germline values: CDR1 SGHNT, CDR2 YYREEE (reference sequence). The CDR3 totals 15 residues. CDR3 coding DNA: TGTGCCAGCAGCTTTAATAAGGGAGGGTACAATGAGCAGTTCTTC. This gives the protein CASSFNKGGYNEQFF.

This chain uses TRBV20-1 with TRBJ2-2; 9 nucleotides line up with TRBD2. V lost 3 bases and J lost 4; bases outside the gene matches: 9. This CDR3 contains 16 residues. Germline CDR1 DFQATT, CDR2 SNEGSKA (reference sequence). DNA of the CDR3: TGCAGTGCTAGTCACAGGGAGCGGGGGGCCACCGGGGAGCTGTTTTTT. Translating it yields CSASHRERGATGELFF.

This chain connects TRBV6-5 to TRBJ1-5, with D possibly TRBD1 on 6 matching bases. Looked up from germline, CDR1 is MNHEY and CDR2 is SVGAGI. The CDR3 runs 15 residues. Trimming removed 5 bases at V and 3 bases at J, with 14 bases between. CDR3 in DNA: TGTGCCAGCAGTATTCAACAGGGATTCAATCAGCCCCAGCATTTT. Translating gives CASSIQQGFNQPQHF.

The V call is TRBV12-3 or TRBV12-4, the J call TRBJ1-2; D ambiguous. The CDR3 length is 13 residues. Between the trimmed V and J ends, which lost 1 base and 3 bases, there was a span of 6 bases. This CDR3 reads CASSLGSHYGYTF. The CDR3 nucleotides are TGTGCCAGCAGTTTAGGGAGCCACTATGGCTACACCTTC.

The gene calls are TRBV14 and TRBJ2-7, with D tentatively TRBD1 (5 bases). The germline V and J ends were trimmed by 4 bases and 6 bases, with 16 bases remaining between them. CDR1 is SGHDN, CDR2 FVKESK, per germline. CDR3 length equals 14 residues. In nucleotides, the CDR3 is TGTGCCAGCAGCCCTGGGAACAGGTTTTCCGAGCAGTACTTC. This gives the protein CASSPGNRFSEQYF.

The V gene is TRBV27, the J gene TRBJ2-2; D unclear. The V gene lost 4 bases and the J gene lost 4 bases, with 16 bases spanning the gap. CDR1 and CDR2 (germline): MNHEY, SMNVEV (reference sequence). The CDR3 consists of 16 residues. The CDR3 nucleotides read TGTGCCAGCAGTTCCCCCGCGGCATTCGCCACCGGGGAGCTGTTTTTT. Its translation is CASSSPAAFATGELFF.

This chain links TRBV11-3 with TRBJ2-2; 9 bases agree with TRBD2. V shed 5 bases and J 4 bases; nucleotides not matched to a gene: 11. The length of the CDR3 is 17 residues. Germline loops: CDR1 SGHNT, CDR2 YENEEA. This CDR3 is CASSHALSGRSTGELFF. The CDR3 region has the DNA TGTGCCAGCAGCCACGCCCTTAGCGGGAGAAGCACCGGGGAGCTGTTTTTT.

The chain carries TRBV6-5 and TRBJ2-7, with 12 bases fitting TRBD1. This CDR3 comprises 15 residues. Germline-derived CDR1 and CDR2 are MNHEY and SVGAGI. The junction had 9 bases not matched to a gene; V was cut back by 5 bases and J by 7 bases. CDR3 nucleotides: TGTGCCAGCAGTAAGACGGGACAGGGGGCGAGAGAGCAGTACTTC. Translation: CASSKTGQGAREQYF.

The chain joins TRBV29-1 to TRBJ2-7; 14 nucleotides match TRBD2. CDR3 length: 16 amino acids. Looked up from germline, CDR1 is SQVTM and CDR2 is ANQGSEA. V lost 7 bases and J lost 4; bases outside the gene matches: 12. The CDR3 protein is CSGQPGLAGAVYEQYF. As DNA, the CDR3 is TGCAGCGGACAACCGGGACTAGCGGGAGCGGTTTACGAGCAGTACTTC.

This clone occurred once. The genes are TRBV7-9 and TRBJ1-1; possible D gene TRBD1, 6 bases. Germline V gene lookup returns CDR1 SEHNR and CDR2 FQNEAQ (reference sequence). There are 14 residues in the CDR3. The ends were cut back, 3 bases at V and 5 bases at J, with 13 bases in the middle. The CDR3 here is CASSFRDIETEAFF. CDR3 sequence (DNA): TGTGCCAGCAGCTTCCGGGACATAGAAACTGAAGCTTTCTTT.

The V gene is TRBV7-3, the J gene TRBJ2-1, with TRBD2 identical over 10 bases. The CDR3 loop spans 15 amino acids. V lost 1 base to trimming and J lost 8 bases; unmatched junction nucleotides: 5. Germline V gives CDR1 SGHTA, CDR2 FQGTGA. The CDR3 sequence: CASSLRSGRADEQFF. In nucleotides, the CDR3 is TGTGCCAGCAGCTTAAGGAGCGGGAGGGCCGATGAGCAGTTCTTC.

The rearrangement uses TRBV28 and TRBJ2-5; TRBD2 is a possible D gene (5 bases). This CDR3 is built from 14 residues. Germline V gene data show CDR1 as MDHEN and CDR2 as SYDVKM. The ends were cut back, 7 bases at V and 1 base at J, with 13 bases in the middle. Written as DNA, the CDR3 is TGTGCCAGCAACATAGGAGGCAGCCAAGAGACCCAGTACTTC. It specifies CASNIGGSQETQYF.

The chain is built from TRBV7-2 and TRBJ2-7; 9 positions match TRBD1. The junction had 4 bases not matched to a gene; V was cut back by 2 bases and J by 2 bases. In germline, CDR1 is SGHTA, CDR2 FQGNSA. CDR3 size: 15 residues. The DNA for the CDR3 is TGTGCCAGCAGCTTAAGGACAGGGGACCCCTACGAGCAGTACTTC. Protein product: CASSLRTGDPYEQYF.

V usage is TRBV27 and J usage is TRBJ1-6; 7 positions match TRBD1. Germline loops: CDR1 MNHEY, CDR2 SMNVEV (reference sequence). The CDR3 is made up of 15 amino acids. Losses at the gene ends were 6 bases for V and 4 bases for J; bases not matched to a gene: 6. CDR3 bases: TGTGCCAGCAGAGATCACAGGGGATATAATTCACCCCTCCACTTT. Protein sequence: CASRDHRGYNSPLHF.

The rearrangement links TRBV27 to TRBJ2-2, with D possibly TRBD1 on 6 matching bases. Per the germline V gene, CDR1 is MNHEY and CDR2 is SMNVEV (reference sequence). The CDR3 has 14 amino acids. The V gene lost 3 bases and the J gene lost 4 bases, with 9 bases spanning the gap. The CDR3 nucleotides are TGTGCCAGCAGTTTTCTGGGGGCCACCGGGGAGCTGTTTTTT. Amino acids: CASSFLGATGELFF.

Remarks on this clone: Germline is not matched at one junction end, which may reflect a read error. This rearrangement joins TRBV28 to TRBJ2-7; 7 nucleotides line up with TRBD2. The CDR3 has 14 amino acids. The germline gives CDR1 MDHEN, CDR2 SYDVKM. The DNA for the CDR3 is TGTGCCAGCAGTCCTAGCGGCTACCTGTACGCGCAGTACTTC. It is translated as CASSPSGYLYAQYF.

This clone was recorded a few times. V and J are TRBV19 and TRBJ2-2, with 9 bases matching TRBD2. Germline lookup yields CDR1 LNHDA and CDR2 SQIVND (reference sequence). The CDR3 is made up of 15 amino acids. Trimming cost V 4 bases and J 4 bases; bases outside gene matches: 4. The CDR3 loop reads CASSKASGVTGELFF. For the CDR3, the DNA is TGTGCCAGTAGTAAAGCTAGCGGGGTCACCGGGGAGCTGTTTTTT.

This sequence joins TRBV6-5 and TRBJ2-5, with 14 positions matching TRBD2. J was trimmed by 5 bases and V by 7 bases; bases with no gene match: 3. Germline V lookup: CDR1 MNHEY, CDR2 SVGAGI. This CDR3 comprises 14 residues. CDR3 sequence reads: CASTRLAGGETQYF. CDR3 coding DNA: TGTGCCAGCACCCGACTAGCGGGAGGGGAGACCCAGTACTTC.

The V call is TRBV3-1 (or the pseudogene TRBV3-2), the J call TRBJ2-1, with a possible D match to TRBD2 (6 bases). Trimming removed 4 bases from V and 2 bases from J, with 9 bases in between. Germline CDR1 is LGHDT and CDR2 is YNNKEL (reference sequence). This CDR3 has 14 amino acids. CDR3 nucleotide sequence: TGTGCCAGCAGCCGGGACTCAGCCTACAATGAGCAGTTCTTC. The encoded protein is CASSRDSAYNEQFF.

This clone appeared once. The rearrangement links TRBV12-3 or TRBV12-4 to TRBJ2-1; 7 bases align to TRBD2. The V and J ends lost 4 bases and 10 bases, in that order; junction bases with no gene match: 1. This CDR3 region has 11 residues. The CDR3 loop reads CASSSREEQFF. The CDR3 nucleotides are TGTGCCAGCAGTTCGCGGGAGGAGCAGTTCTTC.

The CDR3 DNA sequence: TGTGCCAGCAGTGGAAATTCGGGGGGACTCACAGATACGCAGTATTTT. Protein: CASSGNSGGLTDTQYF. The rearrangement joins TRBV6-1 to TRBJ2-3, with TRBD2 matching over 7 bases. CDR3 length equals 16 residues. J was trimmed by 2 bases and V by 4 bases; bases with no gene match: 9. Germline loops: CDR1 MNHNS, CDR2 SASEGT.

CDR3 DNA: TGTGCCAGTAAGCGGCAGGGAGGCACTGAAGCTTTCTTT. Protein product: CASKRQGGTEAFF. The J gene is TRBJ1-1, the V gene TRBV19; a possible D gene is TRBD1 (5 bases). This CDR3 comprises 13 residues. The germline V gene has CDR1 LNHDA and CDR2 SQIVND (reference sequence). Trimming cost V 7 bases and J 4 bases, with 13 bases left between them. Supplemented by reference TRBV19 and TRBJ1-1, the full variable domain reads DGGITQSPKYLFRKEGQNVTLSCEQNLNHDAMYWYRQDPGQGLRLIYYSQIVNDFQKGDIAEGYSVSREKKESFPLTVTSAQKNPTAFYLCASKRQGGTEAFFGQGTRLTVV.

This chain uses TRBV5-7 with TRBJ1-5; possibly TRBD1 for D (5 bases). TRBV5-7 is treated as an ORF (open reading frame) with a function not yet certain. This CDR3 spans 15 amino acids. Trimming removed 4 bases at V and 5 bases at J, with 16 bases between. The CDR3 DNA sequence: TGTGCCAGCAGCCCGGTGGGCAGACAGTATCAGCCCCAGCATTTT. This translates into CASSPVGRQYQPQHF.

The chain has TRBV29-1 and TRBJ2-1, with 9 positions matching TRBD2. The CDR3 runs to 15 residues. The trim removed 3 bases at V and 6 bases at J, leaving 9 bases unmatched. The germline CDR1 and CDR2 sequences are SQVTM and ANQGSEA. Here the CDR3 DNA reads TGCAGCGTTGATAGGCGGGAGGGTCTTTTCAATGAGCAGTTCTTC. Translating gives CSVDRREGLFNEQFF.